Listed here are 17 T cell receptor beta chains from one sample, sequenced in a study of regulatory T cells in long-lasting Graves disease. The time point is: persistent/refractory GD, antithyroid drugs over 5 years with positive TRAb. Extracted RNA from PBMCs served as the source of the TCR library. Library construction for TCR beta used iRepertoire HTBI primers and Arm-PCR of CDR3 regions. TCRdb re-called the multiplex PCR reads through MiXCR, storing one row per CDR3 protein. The repertoire holds approximately 350,000 distinct CDR3 sequences, with about 23% as singletons. Material: peripheral blood mononuclear cells (PBMCs), obtained when the disease was refractory, from a patient treated with antithyroid drugs. The origin of the receptors is a woman between 35 and 50 years old with Graves disease.

The rearrangement links TRBV30 to TRBJ1-5; D not certain. CDR1 is GTSNPN and CDR2 is SVGIG in the germline V gene (reference sequence). CDR3 length equals 15 residues. Trimming removed 5 bases from V and 6 bases from J, with 20 bases in between. CDR3 DNA: TGTGCCTGGTCATACGGGCTCTTCGGCGGTCAGCCCCAGCATTTT. Protein product: CAWSYGLFGGQPQHF.

This clonotype was seen ten or more times. This chain connects TRBV20-1 to TRBJ1-4; weak D call: TRBD1 (6 bases). This CDR3 is 16 amino acids long. V lost 1 base and J lost 0, with 12 bases in between. The germline gives CDR1 DFQATT, CDR2 SNEGSKA (reference sequence). CDR3 DNA sequence: TGCAGTGCTAGAGCGGGGACAATTGCAACTAATGAAAAACTGTTTTTT. Its translation: CSARAGTIATNEKLFF.

This clonotype was recorded many times. CDR3 amino acids: CASSLEGVGAFF. The CDR3, as DNA: TGTGCCAGCAGTTTAGAAGGGGTCGGAGCTTTCTTT. The genes are TRBV12-3 or TRBV12-4 and TRBJ1-1, with D possibly matching TRBD1 (5 bases). Trimming stripped 1 base from V and 10 bases from J, with 10 bases between. This CDR3 has 12 residues.

The chain recombines TRBV7-9 with TRBJ1-3, with a tentative D call TRBD1 (6 bases). Germline V lookup: CDR1 SEHNR, CDR2 FQNEAQ (reference sequence). V dropped 0 bases and J dropped 0 bases, with 12 bases sitting between them. The CDR3 spans 17 residues. This chain's CDR3 is CASSLAGTPDSGNTIYF. In DNA, the CDR3 is TGTGCCAGCAGCTTAGCCGGGACACCCGACTCTGGAAACACCATATATTTT.

This clonotype was seen more than once but under ten times. The CDR3 sequence: CASSLVAGREYEQYF. CDR3 DNA sequence: TGCGCCAGCAGCTTGGTAGCCGGGAGAGAATACGAGCAGTACTTC. This rearrangement joins TRBV5-1 to TRBJ2-7; TRBD2 might be the D (6 bases). V lost 0 bases and J 4 bases, leaving 14 bases between the germline ends. The germline V gene encodes CDR1 SGHRS and CDR2 YFSETQ. This CDR3 spans 15 amino acids.

This clonotype was counted a few times. The chain couples TRBV29-1 to TRBJ1-1; D might be TRBD1 (5 bases). V was trimmed by 5 bases and J by 2 bases, leaving 15 bases between them. CDR3 length equals 14 residues. CDR1 and CDR2 (germline): SQVTM, ANQGSEA. The CDR3, as DNA: TGCAGCGTTTCCTATCTGGGGCAAAACACTGAAGCTTTCTTT. Translated: CSVSYLGQNTEAFF.

The V and J genes are TRBV29-1 and TRBJ1-3, with unresolved D. This CDR3 contains 13 residues. Germline V gene sequence: CDR1 SQVTM, CDR2 ANQGSEA. V was clipped by 6 bases and J by 2 bases, with 11 bases between them. This chain's CDR3 is CSVSRDPGNTIYF. The CDR3 DNA is TGCAGCGTCTCCCGGGATCCTGGAAACACCATATATTTT.

This clonotype came up many times. This chain links TRBV28 with TRBJ2-5, with D maybe TRBD1 (5 bases). Germline V gives CDR1 MDHEN, CDR2 SYDVKM. Trimming pared 7 bases from V and 5 bases from J, leaving 11 bases between. The CDR3 has 12 residues. The chain's CDR3 is CASTLRGETQYF. The CDR3 DNA reads as TGTGCCAGCACCCTAAGGGGTGAGACCCAGTACTTC.

The gene calls are TRBV7-9 and TRBJ2-7; D call uncertain. CDR1 is SEHNR, CDR2 FQNEAQ, per germline (reference sequence). With 1 base removed from V and 7 bases from J, the gap between germline ends came to 17 bases. CDR3 length: 15 residues. In DNA form, the CDR3 reads TGTGCCAGCAGCTTAGGTCGGGCAGGCCCGGAAGAGCAGTACTTC. It yields the protein CASSLGRAGPEEQYF.

Many counts were recorded for this clonotype. The chain links TRBV28 to TRBJ1-1; 7 bases align to TRBD1. The CDR3 extends over 15 amino acids. CDR1 and CDR2 from the germline V gene are MDHEN and SYDVKM. Trimming at V came to 6 bases and at J to 5 bases, leaving 12 bases not matched to a gene. CDR3 nucleotide sequence: TGTGCCAGCAGAGGACTAACAGGGGAGTGGACTGAAGCTTTCTTT. This translates into CASRGLTGEWTEAFF.

The chain is built from TRBV6-2 or TRBV6-3 and TRBJ1-2; D is ambiguous. The CDR3 has 14 residues. Germline lookup yields CDR1 MNHEY and CDR2 SVGEGT. The V and J ends lost 5 bases and 8 bases respectively, with 18 bases between them. The CDR3 protein is CASSETSEAEGYTF. The CDR3 DNA is TGTGCCAGCAGTGAAACGTCGGAGGCGGAGGGCTACACCTTC.

This clonotype was counted a few times. V gene TRBV6-2 or TRBV6-3 combines with J gene TRBJ1-3, with a possible D match to TRBD1 (5 bases). CDR1 and CDR2 (germline): MNHEY, SVGEGT. The V end lost 2 bases, the J end lost 0 bases, and 8 bases lay between the germline ends. There are 15 residues in the CDR3. For the CDR3, the DNA is TGTGCCAGCAGTTACCGGGGCAGCTCTGGAAACACCATATATTTT. Translating gives CASSYRGSSGNTIYF.

This clonotype was recorded at least ten times. The chain is built from TRBV11-2 and TRBJ2-7; TRBD2 matches at 9 bases. From germline, CDR1 is SGHAT and CDR2 FQNNGV. The CDR3 consists of 15 residues. J lost 7 bases, V lost 5 bases, and 12 bases had no gene match. The CDR3 region is CASSGIQREVGEQYF. The CDR3 coding sequence is TGTGCCAGCAGCGGCATCCAGCGGGAGGTGGGTGAGCAGTACTTC. Variable domain in full (rest from reference TRBV11-2 and TRBJ2-7): EAGVAQSPRYKIIEKRQSVAFWCNPISGHATLYWYQQILGQGPKLLIQFQNNGVVDDSQLPKDRFSAERLKGVDSTLKIQPAKLEDSAVYLCASSGIQREVGEQYFGPGTRLTVT.

This clonotype appeared many times. This rearrangement joins TRBV10-3 to TRBJ2-7; no firm D call. V was cut by 3 bases and J by 0 bases, with 12 bases left in between. CDR1 ENHRY and CDR2 SYGVKD come from the germline V gene. The CDR3 length is 15 residues. CDR3 nucleotide sequence: TGTGCCATCAGTGACTCCGACCGGCGCTCCTACGAGCAGTACTTC. It specifies CAISDSDRRSYEQYF.

This clonotype was seen at least ten times. The V gene is TRBV28, the J gene TRBJ2-7; D remains ambiguous. The V gene lost 7 bases and the J gene lost 5 bases, with 18 bases spanning the gap. This CDR3 is built from 14 residues. The V gene's germline CDR1 is MDHEN and CDR2 SYDVKM. CDR3 amino acids: CASIARRASHEQYF. DNA of the CDR3: TGTGCCAGCATTGCCCGACGGGCCTCGCACGAGCAGTACTTC.

The rearrangement uses TRBV7-9 and TRBJ1-1; D unresolved. Trimming cost V 0 bases and J 2 bases, with 10 bases left between them. CDR3 length equals 15 residues. CDR1 SEHNR and CDR2 FQNEAQ come from the germline V gene (reference sequence). Here the CDR3 DNA reads TGTGCCAGCAGCTTAGCGATAACACCAAACACTGAAGCTTTCTTT. This encodes CASSLAITPNTEAFF. Using reference TRBV7-9 and TRBJ1-1 for the parts outside the CDR3, the full variable domain is DTGVSQNPRHKITKRGQNVTFRCDPISEHNRLYWYRQTLGQGPEFLTYFQNEAQLEKSRLLSDRFSAERPKGSFSTLEIQRTEQGDSAMYLCASSLAITPNTEAFFGQGTRLTVV.

This clonotype was observed many times. This chain uses TRBV28 with TRBJ1-1; maybe TRBD1 (6 bases). Germline CDR1 and CDR2: MDHEN and SYDVKM. Trimming took off 8 bases at V and 5 bases at J, with 12 bases between the two ends. This CDR3 is built from 12 residues. In nucleotides, the CDR3 is TGTGCCAGCTCCTTTACAGGGACTGAAGCTTTCTTT. The encoded protein is CASSFTGTEAFF.